This entry lists 31 T cell receptor beta chains sequenced from one sample in a study of T cell changes during pregnancy in multiple sclerosis. Profiling relied on immunoSEQ multiplex PCR, and the TCRdb table lists in-frame clones only, not all of them. The repertoire holds 30,000 to 45,000 clones, 75% to 95% seen once, with 12% in the top ten. Sequencing was performed on CD8+ T cells from peripheral blood mononuclear cells, taken after pregnancy. The receptors stem from a female donor with multiple sclerosis, enrolled in a pregnancy study.

V gene TRBV14 combines with J gene TRBJ2-1; 9 nucleotides agree with TRBD2. The CDR3 is made up of 17 amino acids. Germline CDR1 is SGHDN and CDR2 is FVKESK. The V segment lost 1 base and the J segment 6 bases; nucleotides outside the gene matches: 10. CDR3 DNA sequence: TGTGCCAGCAGCCAAGGAAAACTAGCGGGCATCATCAATGAGCAGTTCTTC. Its translation: CASSQGKLAGIINEQFF.

V is TRBV9 and J is TRBJ2-3; 11 nucleotides agree with TRBD2. The germline CDR1 and CDR2 sequences are SGDLS and YYNGEE. Trimming removed 3 bases from V and 3 bases from J; junction bases left unmatched: 3. The CDR3 has 15 amino acids. The CDR3 loop reads CASSATSGATDTQYF. CDR3 DNA sequence: TGTGCCAGCAGCGCGACTAGCGGGGCAACAGATACGCAGTATTTT.

The CDR3 DNA sequence: TGTGCCAGCAGTGGGACAGGGAGCACAGATACGCAGTATTTT. This sequence encodes CASSGTGSTDTQYF. The chain is built from TRBV6-4 and TRBJ2-3, with TRBD1 matching over 8 bases. Germline trimming cut 4 bases from V and 0 bases from J; bases unmatched to any gene: 0. This CDR3 is 14 amino acids long. The germline CDR1 and CDR2 sequences are MRHNA and SNTAGT.

The gene calls are TRBV27 and TRBJ1-5; D possibly corresponds to TRBD1 (6 bases). Germline assignment: CDR1 MNHEY and CDR2 SMNVEV (reference sequence). V lost 0 bases, J lost 2 bases, and 8 bases lay in between. CDR3 length: 15 amino acids. CDR3 in DNA: TGTGCCAGCAGTTTATCGCCAGGGGGCAATCAGCCCCAGCATTTT. Amino acids: CASSLSPGGNQPQHF.

There are a few counts of this clone. J is TRBJ1-1 and V is TRBV29-1; 9 nucleotides line up with TRBD1. Germline V gene lookup returns CDR1 SQVTM and CDR2 ANQGSEA. J gave up 4 bases and V 2 bases, and 5 bases lay outside the gene matches. The CDR3 runs to 14 residues. CDR3 bases: TGCAGCGTTGAACTGGGACAGGGTCCCACTGAAGCTTTCTTT. This translates into CSVELGQGPTEAFF.

The CDR3 coding sequence is TGTGCCAGCAGCTTACGCGGGGGGGCCTACAATGAGCAGTTCTTC. Encoded protein: CASSLRGGAYNEQFF. The rearrangement uses TRBV7-9 and TRBJ2-1; 9 positions agree with TRBD2. V lost 2 bases, J lost 2 bases, and 1 base stayed unmatched. Germline V gives CDR1 SEHNR, CDR2 FQNEAQ (reference sequence). The CDR3 consists of 15 residues.

V and J are TRBV11-2 and TRBJ2-5; no reliable D call. Germline V gene sequence: CDR1 SGHAT, CDR2 FQNNGV. Trimming stripped 3 bases from V and 5 bases from J, with 10 bases between. The CDR3 consists of 13 residues. CDR3 loop: CASSFIPGETQYF. As DNA, the CDR3 is TGTGCCAGCAGCTTTATCCCCGGGGAGACCCAGTACTTC.

This sequence joins TRBV5-6 and TRBJ1-2, with D possibly TRBD1 on 5 matching bases. The germline V and J ends were trimmed by 3 bases and 6 bases, with 12 bases remaining between them. This CDR3 spans 13 amino acids. CDR1 and CDR2 from the germline V gene are SGHDT and YYEEEE. This chain's CDR3 is CASSSIRVDGYTF. CDR3 nucleotides: TGTGCCAGCAGCTCGATCAGGGTGGATGGCTACACCTTC.

This chain uses TRBV9 with TRBJ2-1; no clear D gene. V was trimmed by 5 bases and J by 9 bases, leaving 9 bases between them. Germline-derived CDR1 and CDR2 are SGDLS and YYNGEE. CDR3 length: 11 amino acids. The CDR3 protein is CASSKTGEQFF. CDR3 in DNA: TGTGCCAGCAGTAAGACGGGTGAGCAGTTCTTC.

The chain carries TRBV27 and TRBJ1-2; a weak D match, TRBD1 (5 bases). Germline V CDR1 and CDR2: MNHEY, SMNVEV (reference sequence). The CDR3 is 14 residues long. V was shortened by 8 bases and J by 2 bases, with 15 bases between the two germline ends. The CDR3 region is CASSLQSGNYGYTF. CDR3 nucleotide sequence: TGTGCCAGCTCTCTACAGTCAGGGAACTATGGCTACACCTTC.

The CDR3 coding sequence is TGTGCCAGCAGTTCCCAGACAGGGGTAAGGCAGCCCCAGCATTTT. It specifies CASSSQTGVRQPQHF. The chain uses TRBV27 and TRBJ1-5; 8 bases map to TRBD1. J lost 7 bases, V lost 4 bases, and 9 bases had no gene match. This CDR3 has 15 amino acids. Germline-derived CDR1 and CDR2 are MNHEY and SMNVEV (reference sequence).

V usage is TRBV27 and J usage is TRBJ2-7, with D uncertain. Trimming removed 4 bases at V and 5 bases at J, with 9 bases between. Germline V CDR1 and CDR2: MNHEY, SMNVEV (reference sequence). The CDR3 has 12 residues. CDR3 sequence reads: CASSSDFHEQYF. CDR3 sequence (DNA): TGTGCCAGCAGTTCAGACTTCCACGAGCAGTACTTC.

This clone was seen repeatedly, ten times or more. The chain recombines TRBV27 with TRBJ2-7; D is possibly TRBD2 (6 bases). The CDR3 loop spans 14 amino acids. The germline CDR1 and CDR2 sequences are MNHEY and SMNVEV (reference sequence). Between the trimmed V and J ends, which lost 0 bases and 5 bases, there was a span of 11 bases. CDR3 sequence: CASSLSGRPNEQYF. DNA of the CDR3: TGTGCCAGCAGTTTATCCGGGAGACCCAACGAGCAGTACTTC.

The chain combines TRBV4-2 with TRBJ1-2; D call uncertain. The CDR3 spans 17 residues. V shed 1 base and J shed 2 bases, with 17 bases lying between them. Germline V gene data show CDR1 as LGHNA and CDR2 as YNFKEQ. The CDR3 nucleotides are TGTGCCAGCAGCCAAGGTCCGGGGAGGCCCCCAAACTATGGCTACACCTTC. Encoded protein: CASSQGPGRPPNYGYTF.

This clone was observed a single time. This chain uses TRBV27 with TRBJ2-5, with TRBD1 identical over 9 bases. The CDR3 is made up of 15 amino acids. Germline CDR1 reads MNHEY; CDR2 reads SMNVEV (reference sequence). The trim removed 6 bases at V and 5 bases at J, leaving 10 bases unmatched. The CDR3 here is CASRDRDREGETQYF. The DNA for the CDR3 is TGTGCCAGCAGAGACCGGGACAGGGAGGGGGAGACCCAGTACTTC.

This sequence joins TRBV9 and TRBJ2-7, with 9 bases matching TRBD1. Losses at the gene ends were 4 bases for V and 0 bases for J; bases not matched to a gene: 2. Germline CDR1 SGDLS, CDR2 YYNGEE. The CDR3 sequence is 14 residues long. CDR3 sequence (DNA): TGTGCCAGCAGCATGGGACAGGGCTCCTACGAGCAGTACTTC. It yields the protein CASSMGQGSYEQYF.

The chain combines TRBV7-9 with TRBJ1-2; a weak D match, TRBD1 (6 bases). V was trimmed by 4 bases and J by 3 bases, leaving 18 bases between them. Germline-derived CDR1 and CDR2 are SEHNR and FQNEAQ (reference sequence). This CDR3 has 16 residues. The CDR3 DNA reads as TGTGCCAGCAGCTCCCCCGGGACACCGAGGGACTATGGCTACACCTTC. This translates into CASSSPGTPRDYGYTF. The whole variable domain, filled in from reference TRBV7-9 and TRBJ1-2, reads DTGVSQNPRHKITKRGQNVTFRCDPISEHNRLYWYRQTLGQGPEFLTYFQNEAQLEKSRLLSDRFSAERPKGSFSTLEIQRTEQGDSAMYLCASSSPGTPRDYGYTFGSGTRLTVV.

About this clone itself: Other nucleotide sequences in the sample specify the same CDR3. This chain links TRBV2 with TRBJ1-1; D uncertain. This CDR3 is 14 amino acids long. Germline CDR1 reads SNHLY; CDR2 reads FYNNEI. The V gene lost 3 bases and the J gene lost 0 bases, with 8 bases spanning the gap. The CDR3 sequence: CASSEGVLNTEAFF. DNA for the CDR3: TGTGCCAGCAGTGAGGGAGTATTGAACACTGAAGCTTTCTTT.

The V gene is TRBV7-6, the J gene TRBJ2-5, with D unresolved. Per germline, CDR1 SGHVS and CDR2 FNYEAQ. The CDR3 contains 13 residues. The V gene lost 2 bases and the J gene lost 3 bases, with 7 bases spanning the gap. This CDR3 is CASSLRHEETQYF. The CDR3 nucleotides read TGTGCCAGCAGCTTAAGACACGAAGAGACCCAGTACTTC. Filled out from reference TRBV7-6 and TRBJ2-5, the complete variable domain reads GAGVSQSPRYKVTKRGQDVALRCDPISGHVSLYWYRQALGQGPEFLTYFNYEAQQDKSGLPNDRFSAERPEGSISTLTIQRTEQRDSAMYRCASSLRHEETQYFGPGTRLLVL.

This clone is a singleton in its sample. This chain uses TRBV27 with TRBJ2-3, with D possibly being TRBD2 (7 bases). V lost 4 bases, J lost 6 bases, and 14 bases lay in between. The CDR3 consists of 14 residues. Germline CDR1 reads MNHEY; CDR2 reads SMNVEV (reference sequence). The chain's CDR3 is CASSWGGRLDTQYF. The CDR3 bases are TGTGCCAGCAGTTGGGGGGGGCGGTTGGATACGCAGTATTTT.

This CDR3 is CASSSFILAGGSEETQYF. DNA of the CDR3: TGTGCCAGCAGCTCGTTTATACTAGCGGGGGGAAGCGAGGAGACCCAGTACTTC. The chain recombines TRBV7-8 with TRBJ2-5, with TRBD2 matching 12 bases. The germline V gene encodes CDR1 SGHVS and CDR2 FQNEAQ. CDR3 size: 18 residues. The J segment lost 5 bases and the V segment lost 4 bases, leaving 14 bases of the junction unmatched.

In this sample, this clone turned up a few times. The V and J genes are TRBV29-1 and TRBJ1-1, with TRBD1 matching 9 bases. Germline V gene data show CDR1 as SQVTM and CDR2 as ANQGSEA. The CDR3 sequence is 14 residues long. V trimming: 6 bases; J trimming: 7 bases; junction bases outside the gene matches: 12. The CDR3 sequence is CSVGESQGAFEAFF. CDR3 nucleotide sequence: TGCAGCGTGGGGGAATCACAGGGGGCTTTTGAAGCTTTCTTT.

The chain combines TRBV5-1 with TRBJ1-2; D not certain. This CDR3 has 15 amino acids. Germline values: CDR1 SGHRS, CDR2 YFSETQ. The ends were cut back, 0 bases at V and 1 base at J, with 10 bases in the middle. The CDR3: CASSLDGSFNYGYTF. CDR3 bases: TGCGCCAGCAGCTTGGACGGGAGCTTTAACTATGGCTACACCTTC.

This chain connects TRBV28 to TRBJ1-5; TRBD1 matches 8 bases. Per the germline V gene, CDR1 is MDHEN and CDR2 is SYDVKM. J was trimmed by 1 base and V by 4 bases; bases with no gene match: 0. The CDR3 runs to 14 residues. The CDR3 nucleotides are TGTGCCAGCAGTTACAGGGGGAGCAATCAGCCCCAGCATTTT. This sequence encodes CASSYRGSNQPQHF.

The sample holds a few counts of this clone. The chain joins TRBV6-1 to TRBJ2-7; D gene ambiguous. CDR1 is MNHNS and CDR2 is SASEGT in the germline V gene. The V end was cut by 0 bases, the J end by 0 bases, with 6 bases between. CDR3 length: 14 residues. This CDR3 reads CASSEAASSYEQYF. CDR3 bases: TGTGCCAGCAGTGAAGCGGCCAGCTCCTACGAGCAGTACTTC.

The CDR3 loop reads CASSSNQGAHSGNTIYF. DNA for the CDR3: TGTGCCAGCAGCTCCAATCAGGGGGCTCACTCTGGAAACACCATATATTTT. The J gene is TRBJ1-3, the V gene TRBV7-9; 8 bases are a match to TRBD1. With V trimmed by 4 bases and J by 0 bases, 8 bases remained unmatched. CDR3 length equals 17 residues. Germline loops: CDR1 SEHNR, CDR2 FQNEAQ (reference sequence). Full variable domain (rest looked up from reference TRBV7-9 and TRBJ1-3): DTGVSQNPRHKITKRGQNVTFRCDPISEHNRLYWYRQTLGQGPEFLTYFQNEAQLEKSRLLSDRFSAERPKGSFSTLEIQRTEQGDSAMYLCASSSNQGAHSGNTIYFGEGSWLTVV.

The rearrangement joins TRBV4-1 to TRBJ2-1; TRBD1 aligns across 8 bases. This CDR3 region has 16 residues. Germline V gene sequence: CDR1 MGHRA, CDR2 YSYEKL. V dropped 0 bases and J dropped 8; count of bases not matched to a gene: 9. The CDR3 coding sequence is TGCGCCAGCAGCCAAGAAAGTCAGGCAGGGGGCGATGAGCAGTTCTTC. Its translation: CASSQESQAGGDEQFF.

The V call is TRBV19, the J call TRBJ2-7; 8 bases align to TRBD2. Unmatched junction bases numbered 3, after V lost 1 base and J lost 4 bases. This CDR3 is built from 14 residues. Germline V gene sequence: CDR1 LNHDA, CDR2 SQIVND (reference sequence). For the CDR3, the DNA is TGTGCCAGTAGTATAGGTAGCGGGAATTACGAGCAGTACTTC. Encoded protein: CASSIGSGNYEQYF.

This chain uses TRBV27 with TRBJ1-1; 7 nucleotides line up with TRBD1. Trimming cost V 1 base and J 2 bases; bases outside gene matches: 4. The CDR3 is made up of 15 amino acids. Germline V gene data show CDR1 as MNHEY and CDR2 as SMNVEV (reference sequence). CDR3 DNA: TGTGCCAGCAGTTTATTTCGACAGGGTAACACTGAAGCTTTCTTT. Amino acid sequence: CASSLFRQGNTEAFF.

The chain is built from TRBV9 and TRBJ2-7, with 9 bases that match TRBD1. Germline V gene data show CDR1 as SGDLS and CDR2 as YYNGEE. The CDR3 has 15 residues. V lost 0 bases to trimming and J lost 4 bases; unmatched junction nucleotides: 5. CDR3 in DNA: TGTGCCAGCAGCGTAGGGACAGGGGCGGGGTACGAGCAGTACTTC. This encodes CASSVGTGAGYEQYF.

The J gene is TRBJ2-3, the V gene TRBV6-5; TRBD1 agrees at 8 bases. The V segment lost 0 bases and the J segment 4 bases; nucleotides outside the gene matches: 6. Germline assignment: CDR1 MNHEY and CDR2 SVGAGI. The CDR3 loop spans 16 amino acids. The CDR3 coding sequence is TGTGCCAGCAGTTACTCGAACGGACAGGGCGCAGATACGCAGTATTTT. Residues: CASSYSNGQGADTQYF.